Below are 6 T cell receptor beta chains sequenced from a single sample in a study of cytomegalovirus exposure and HLA in healthy donors. Vbeta (60) and Jbeta (13) primers were used in the PCR. Method: immunoSEQ multiplex PCR; TCRdb's copy keeps in-frame clones and lacks some. The sample comprises approximately 190,000 clones, about 70% of which are singletons, and approximately 1.8% rests with the top ten. What was sequenced was PBMCs. The source is a woman aged 25 to 39 in good health and CMV-seronegative.

V is TRBV4-1 and J is TRBJ1-6; D unresolved. The CDR3 is 15 amino acids. The V end was cut by 1 base, the J end by 4 bases, with 8 bases between. Germline CDR1 reads MGHRA; CDR2 reads YSYEKL. The CDR3 DNA sequence: TGCGCCAGCAGCCAAGTTCTCGGGTATAATTCACCCCTCCACTTT. This sequence encodes CASSQVLGYNSPLHF.

The chain combines TRBV30 with TRBJ1-1; tentative D call: TRBD1 (5 bases). The ends were cut back, 3 bases at V and 3 bases at J, with 11 bases in the middle. CDR1 GTSNPN and CDR2 SVGIG come from the germline V gene (reference sequence). This CDR3 is built from 13 residues. The CDR3 sequence is CAWRPGGHTEAFF. For the CDR3, the DNA is TGTGCCTGGAGGCCCGGGGGACACACTGAAGCTTTCTTT. Based on the CDR3 plus reference TRBV30 and TRBJ1-1, the full variable domain is SQTIHQWPATLVQPVGSPLSLECTVEGTSNPNLYWYRQAAGRGLQLLFYSVGIGQISSEVPQNLSASRPQDRQFILSSKKLLLSDSGFYLCAWRPGGHTEAFFGQGTRLTVV.

The sample holds a few counts of this clone. J is TRBJ1-5 and V is TRBV5-6; 7 bases line up with TRBD1. The CDR3 is 15 residues long. CDR1 is SGHDT and CDR2 is YYEEEE in the germline V gene. Trimming at V came to 4 bases and at J to 6 bases, leaving 10 bases not matched to a gene. CDR3 in amino acids: CASSLIGQAGQPQHF. The CDR3 nucleotides read TGTGCCAGCAGCCTCATCGGACAGGCAGGTCAGCCCCAGCATTTT.

J is TRBJ1-3 and V is TRBV18; TRBD1 matches 10 bases. Losses at the gene ends were 6 bases for V and 2 bases for J; bases not matched to a gene: 7. Germline lookup yields CDR1 KGHSH and CDR2 LQKENI. The CDR3 runs to 16 residues. For the CDR3, the DNA is TGTGCCAGCTCCCTAAGCGGACAGGGGGCTGGAAACACCATATATTTT. It is translated as CASSLSGQGAGNTIYF.

This clone has only a few counts. The junction does not match germline at one end; this may be a read error. The chain has TRBV7-9 and TRBJ2-7; TRBD1 matches 7 bases. The germline V gene encodes CDR1 SEHNR and CDR2 FQNEAQ (reference sequence). The CDR3 is 12 amino acids. The CDR3 nucleotides read TGTGCCAGCAGCGCACAGGCTGGGACAGTGTCCTTC. Translating gives CASSAQAGTVSF.

The table lists this clone with a count of one. This chain uses TRBV7-6 with TRBJ1-2, with 7 bases fitting TRBD1. Germline lookup yields CDR1 SGHVS and CDR2 FNYEAQ. This CDR3 is 15 amino acids long. J was trimmed by 3 bases and V by 5 bases; bases with no gene match: 9. CDR3 protein: CASSLGAGGYYGYTF. CDR3 coding DNA: TGTGCCAGCAGCCTGGGGGCAGGGGGGTACTATGGCTACACCTTC.